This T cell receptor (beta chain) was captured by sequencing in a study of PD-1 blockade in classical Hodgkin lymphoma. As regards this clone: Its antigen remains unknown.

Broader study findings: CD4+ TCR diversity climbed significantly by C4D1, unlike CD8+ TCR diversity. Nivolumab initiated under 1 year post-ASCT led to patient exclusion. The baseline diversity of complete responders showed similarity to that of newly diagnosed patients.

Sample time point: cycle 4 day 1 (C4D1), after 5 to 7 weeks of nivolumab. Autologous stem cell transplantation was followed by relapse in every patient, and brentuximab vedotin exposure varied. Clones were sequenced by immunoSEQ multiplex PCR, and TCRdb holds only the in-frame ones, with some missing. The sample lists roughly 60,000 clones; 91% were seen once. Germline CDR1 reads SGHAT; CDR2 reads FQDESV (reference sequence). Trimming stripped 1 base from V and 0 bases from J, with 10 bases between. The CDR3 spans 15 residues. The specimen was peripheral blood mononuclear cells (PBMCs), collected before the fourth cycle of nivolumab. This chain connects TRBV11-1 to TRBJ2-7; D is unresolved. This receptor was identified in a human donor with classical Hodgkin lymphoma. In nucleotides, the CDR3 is TGTGCCAGCAGCTTAGAGGTTGGGCCCTCCTACGAGCAGTACTTC. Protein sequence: CASSLEVGPSYEQYF.